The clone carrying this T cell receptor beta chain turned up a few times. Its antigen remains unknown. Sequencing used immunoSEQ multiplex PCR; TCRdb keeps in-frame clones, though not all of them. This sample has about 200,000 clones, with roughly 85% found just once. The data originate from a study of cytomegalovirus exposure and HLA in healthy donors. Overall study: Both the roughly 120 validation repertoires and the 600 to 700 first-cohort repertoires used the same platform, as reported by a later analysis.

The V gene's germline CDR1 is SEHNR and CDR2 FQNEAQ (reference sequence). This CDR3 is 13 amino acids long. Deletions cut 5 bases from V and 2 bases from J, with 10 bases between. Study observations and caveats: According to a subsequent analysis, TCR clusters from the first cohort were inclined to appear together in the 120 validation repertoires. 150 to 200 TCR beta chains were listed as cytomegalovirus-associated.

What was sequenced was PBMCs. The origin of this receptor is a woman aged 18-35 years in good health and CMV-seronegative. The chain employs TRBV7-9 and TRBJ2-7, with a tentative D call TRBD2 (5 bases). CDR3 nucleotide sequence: TGTGCCAGCAGCGACGGGGTTACCTACGAGCAGTACTTC. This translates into CASSDGVTYEQYF.